These 27 T cell receptor beta chains were sequenced from one sample in a study of blood T cell repertoires in COVID-19. This table comes from immunoSEQ multiplex PCR, and its TCRdb copy is limited to in-frame clones, with some not included. The table records approximately 220,000 clones, less than 90% of them present only once. Sequences were obtained from peripheral blood. These receptors all stem from a woman aged 55-70 years who had recovered from COVID-19.

The table lists this clone with a count of one. The genes are TRBV11-2 and TRBJ2-7; no definite D call. Trimming took 4 bases from V and 5 from J, leaving 3 bases between them. This CDR3 has 10 residues. The germline gives CDR1 SGHAT, CDR2 FQNNGV. Written as DNA, the CDR3 is TGTGCCAGCAGCTCGGACGAGCAGTACTTC. Protein sequence: CASSSDEQYF.

This chain joins TRBV5-4 and TRBJ1-2, with D possibly being TRBD1 (5 bases). Trimming shortened V by 4 bases and J by 6 bases, and 13 bases separated the two germline ends. CDR1 SGHNT and CDR2 YYREEE come from the germline V gene (reference sequence). The CDR3 is made up of 13 amino acids. The CDR3 nucleotides are TGTGCCAGCAGCCAGGACACCAACCATGGCTACACCTTC. Translating it yields CASSQDTNHGYTF.

The chain uses TRBV2 and TRBJ2-1; a weak D match, TRBD1 (5 bases). V lost 7 bases and J 4 bases, leaving 11 bases between the germline ends. The CDR3 covers 13 residues. CDR1 is SNHLY and CDR2 is FYNNEI in the germline V gene. CDR3: CASKQGGYNEQFF. As DNA, the CDR3 is TGTGCCAGCAAGCAGGGTGGATACAATGAGCAGTTCTTC.

The V gene is TRBV2, the J gene TRBJ1-5, with a weak D call TRBD1 (6 bases). This CDR3 has 15 residues. V was cut by 5 bases and J by 5 bases, with 16 bases left in between. Germline CDR1 is SNHLY and CDR2 is FYNNEI. CDR3 sequence reads: CASSRDTHGDQPQHF. The CDR3 coding sequence is TGTGCCAGCAGTCGGGACACCCACGGGGATCAGCCCCAGCATTTT.

A word on this clone: This same CDR3 is encoded by further DNA sequences in the sample. This chain connects TRBV5-4 to TRBJ2-3; D may be TRBD2 (6 bases). Germline CDR1 and CDR2: SGHNT and YYREEE (reference sequence). Between the trimmed V and J ends, which lost 0 bases and 0 bases, there was a span of 8 bases. The CDR3 covers 15 residues. Written as DNA, the CDR3 is TGTGCCAGCAGCTTGGGCGGGACTAGCACAGATACGCAGTATTTT. Its translation: CASSLGGTSTDTQYF. The complete variable domain, with remaining parts taken from reference TRBV5-4 and TRBJ2-3, reads ETGVTQSPTHLIKTRGQQVTLRCSSQSGHNTVSWYQQALGQGPQFIFQYYREEENGRGNFPPRFSGLQFPNYSSELNVNALELDDSALYLCASSLGGTSTDTQYFGPGTRLTVL.

The chain carries TRBV11-2 and TRBJ2-1; D gene uncertain. The CDR3 covers 14 residues. CDR1 is SGHAT and CDR2 is FQNNGV in the germline V gene. The V end was cut by 9 bases, the J end by 0 bases, with 12 bases between. CDR3 residues: CASQSVSSYNEQFF. The CDR3 DNA reads TGTGCCAGTCAAAGCGTTAGCTCCTACAATGAGCAGTTCTTC.

The chain has TRBV4-1 and TRBJ1-4; no clear D. The germline CDR1 and CDR2 sequences are MGHRA and YSYEKL. The CDR3 runs to 14 residues. Trimming cost V 4 bases and J 8 bases, with 14 bases left between them. CDR3 bases: TGCGCCAGCAGCCTCCAGGCGAACTGGGAAAAACTGTTTTTT. It codes for CASSLQANWEKLFF.

The V gene is TRBV7-6, the J gene TRBJ1-5; D possibly corresponds to TRBD1 (6 bases). CDR3 length: 15 amino acids. Looked up from germline, CDR1 is SGHVS and CDR2 is FNYEAQ. V lost 5 bases, J lost 4 bases, and 15 bases lay in between. As DNA, the CDR3 is TGTGCCAGCAGCGCGCCCGGGACATTTAATCAGCCCCAGCATTTT. As protein: CASSAPGTFNQPQHF. Filled out from reference TRBV7-6 and TRBJ1-5, the complete variable domain reads GAGVSQSPRYKVTKRGQDVALRCDPISGHVSLYWYRQALGQGPEFLTYFNYEAQQDKSGLPNDRFSAERPEGSISTLTIQRTEQRDSAMYRCASSAPGTFNQPQHFGDGTRLSIL.

This chain uses TRBV3-1 (or the pseudogene TRBV3-2) with TRBJ1-3; possibly TRBD1 for D (6 bases). V was cut by 0 bases and J by 1 base, with 7 bases left in between. The V gene's germline CDR1 is LGHDT and CDR2 YNNKEL (reference sequence). The CDR3 has 15 residues. The CDR3 loop is CASSQDTGSGNTIYF. The CDR3 coding sequence is TGTGCCAGCAGCCAAGATACAGGGTCTGGAAACACCATATATTTT.

The V call is TRBV7-2, the J call TRBJ1-3, with 7 bases fitting TRBD1. The trim removed 5 bases at V and 0 bases at J, leaving 7 bases unmatched. The germline gives CDR1 SGHTA, CDR2 FQGNSA. The CDR3 has 16 residues. The CDR3 DNA is TGTGCCAGCAGCCACGAAACAGGGGTCTCTGGAAACACCATATATTTT. Translation gives CASSHETGVSGNTIYF.

The chain links TRBV30 to TRBJ2-7; possibly TRBD1 for D (6 bases). The CDR3 spans 13 residues. V was shortened by 2 bases and J by 4 bases, with 12 bases between the two germline ends. Germline lookup yields CDR1 GTSNPN and CDR2 SVGIG (reference sequence). As DNA, the CDR3 is TGTGCCTGGAGTCGGAACAGGGTTTACGAGCAGTACTTC. Protein product: CAWSRNRVYEQYF. The whole variable domain, filled in from reference TRBV30 and TRBJ2-7, reads SQTIHQWPATLVQPVGSPLSLECTVEGTSNPNLYWYRQAAGRGLQLLFYSVGIGQISSEVPQNLSASRPQDRQFILSSKKLLLSDSGFYLCAWSRNRVYEQYFGPGTRLTVT.

This sequence joins TRBV19 and TRBJ2-5; weak D call: TRBD1 (6 bases). V lost 6 bases and J lost 3, with 8 bases in between. In germline, CDR1 is LNHDA, CDR2 SQIVND (reference sequence). The CDR3 is 12 amino acids. For the CDR3, the DNA is TGTGCCAGTAGCACAGGGAAAGAGACCCAGTACTTC. Translation gives CASSTGKETQYF.

The chain joins TRBV11-2 to TRBJ2-7; D is perhaps TRBD2 (6 bases). This CDR3 is 17 amino acids long. The germline CDR1 and CDR2 sequences are SGHAT and FQNNGV. Between the trimmed V and J ends, which lost 3 bases and 2 bases, there was a span of 20 bases. The CDR3 here is CASSFDFSRDWAYEQYF. The DNA of the CDR3 is TGTGCCAGCAGCTTCGATTTTTCAAGGGACTGGGCCTACGAGCAGTACTTC.

The gene calls are TRBV6-1 and TRBJ1-4; 7 bases match TRBD1. Per germline, CDR1 MNHNS and CDR2 SASEGT. The CDR3 consists of 17 residues. V dropped 0 bases and J dropped 2; count of bases not matched to a gene: 6. This chain's CDR3 is CASSEAVGRGTNEKLFF. As DNA, the CDR3 is TGTGCCAGCAGTGAAGCTGTAGGCAGGGGGACTAATGAAAAACTGTTTTTT.

The rearrangement uses TRBV6-2 or TRBV6-3 and TRBJ2-5, with TRBD2 as a possible D gene (6 bases). Germline CDR1 is MNHEY and CDR2 is SVGEGT. The CDR3 is 14 residues long. Trimming took off 2 bases at V and 2 bases at J, with 9 bases between the two ends. The CDR3 sequence: CASSYGGRQETQYF. The CDR3 DNA reads as TGTGCCAGCAGTTACGGAGGGAGGCAAGAGACCCAGTACTTC.

The rearrangement uses TRBV5-6 and TRBJ1-2; no clear D gene. In germline, CDR1 is SGHDT, CDR2 YYEEEE. This CDR3 comprises 14 residues. The germline V and J ends were trimmed by 0 bases and 5 bases, with 11 bases remaining between them. The CDR3 coding sequence is TGTGCCAGCAGCTTGGAAGAGGCGGTTTATGGCTACACCTTC. Translation gives CASSLEEAVYGYTF.

The V and J genes are TRBV15 and TRBJ1-6, with a possible D match to TRBD1 (5 bases). The CDR3 is made up of 18 amino acids. The V gene's germline CDR1 is LNHNV and CDR2 YYDKDF (reference sequence). Trimming removed 0 bases at V and 8 bases at J, with 20 bases between. The CDR3 loop reads CATSRDFSPTPGDSPLHF. The CDR3 nucleotides are TGTGCCACCAGCAGAGATTTCTCCCCAACCCCGGGGGATTCACCCCTCCACTTT.

CDR3 DNA: TGTGCCAGCAGCTTAGTACAGACCCAAGAGACCCAGTACTTC. Protein sequence: CASSLVQTQETQYF. The chain joins TRBV7-9 to TRBJ2-5; D unresolved. The CDR3 totals 14 residues. V dropped 1 base and J dropped 1 base, with 7 bases sitting between them. Looked up from germline, CDR1 is SEHNR and CDR2 is FQNEAQ (reference sequence).

The J gene is TRBJ2-7, the V gene TRBV7-6; 10 bases line up with TRBD1. Unmatched junction bases numbered 1, after V lost 1 base and J lost 4 bases. Germline-derived CDR1 and CDR2 are SGHVS and FNYEAQ. The CDR3 extends over 14 amino acids. The CDR3 DNA reads as TGTGCCAGCAGCTTAGGACAGGGGGCTTACGAGCAGTACTTC. It is translated as CASSLGQGAYEQYF.

V usage is TRBV7-3 and J usage is TRBJ2-3; 7 bases are shared with TRBD1. Germline V lookup: CDR1 SGHTA, CDR2 FQGTGA. The trim removed 2 bases at V and 3 bases at J, leaving 5 bases unmatched. The CDR3 has 15 amino acids. The CDR3 nucleotides are TGTGCCAGCAGCTTACTTTCCAGGGGGACAGATACGCAGTATTTT. Protein: CASSLLSRGTDTQYF. Full variable domain (missing parts from reference TRBV7-3 and TRBJ2-3): GAGVSQTPSNKVTEKGKYVELRCDPISGHTALYWYRQSLGQGPEFLIYFQGTGAADDSGLPNDRFFAVRPEGSVSTLKIQRTERGDSAVYLCASSLLSRGTDTQYFGPGTRLTVL.

The chain has TRBV11-3 and TRBJ2-1; 8 bases match TRBD1. The CDR3 length is 15 residues. Germline lookup yields CDR1 SGHNT and CDR2 YENEEA. V was clipped by 1 base and J by 7 bases; unmatched bases: 6. CDR3 amino acids: CASSLGQGATNEQFF. DNA for the CDR3: TGTGCCAGCAGCTTAGGGCAGGGGGCGACGAATGAGCAGTTCTTC.

This chain joins TRBV24-1 and TRBJ1-5; no clear D. Per germline, CDR1 KGHDR and CDR2 SFDVKD. V lost 2 bases and J lost 2, with 12 bases in between. CDR3 length: 16 residues. This CDR3 reads CATSDSRVGGNQPQHF. In DNA form, the CDR3 reads TGTGCCACCAGTGATTCCCGGGTCGGTGGCAATCAGCCCCAGCATTTT.

The chain couples TRBV5-1 to TRBJ1-1, with a possible D match to TRBD1 (6 bases). CDR3 length equals 14 residues. Germline V gene sequence: CDR1 SGHRS, CDR2 YFSETQ. Trimming stripped 7 bases from V and 0 bases from J, with 13 bases between. In nucleotides, the CDR3 is TGCGCCAGCGCCCAGGGGTTAATGAACACTGAAGCTTTCTTT. This translates into CASAQGLMNTEAFF. Together with reference TRBV5-1 and TRBJ1-1, the CDR3 gives the full variable domain: KAGVTQTPRYLIKTRGQQVTLSCSPISGHRSVSWYQQTPGQGLQFLFEYFSETQRNKGNFPGRFSGRQFSNSRSEMNVSTLELGDSALYLCASAQGLMNTEAFFGQGTRLTVV.

The chain recombines TRBV10-3 with TRBJ1-1; TRBD1 matches 9 bases. Germline CDR1 ENHRY, CDR2 SYGVKD. The V gene end was trimmed by 4 bases and the J gene end by 2 bases; junction bases not matched to a gene: 11. The CDR3 covers 17 residues. CDR3 sequence (DNA): TGTGCCATCAGTGGCTCCGGCCCGGGACAGGGTAACACTGAAGCTTTCTTT. Translating gives CAISGSGPGQGNTEAFF.

Written as DNA, the CDR3 is TGCAGCTCCGGGACAGGGGGATACAATGAGCAGTTCTTC. It codes for CSSGTGGYNEQFF. V usage is TRBV29-1 and J usage is TRBJ2-1, with 11 bases aligning to TRBD1. Germline V gene data show CDR1 as SQVTM and CDR2 as ANQGSEA. V dropped 8 bases and J dropped 4; count of bases not matched to a gene: 4. This CDR3 comprises 13 residues.

The V and J genes are TRBV7-9 and TRBJ2-7, with D possibly matching TRBD2 (6 bases). Germline CDR1 SEHNR, CDR2 FQNEAQ (reference sequence). The V and J ends lost 4 bases and 6 bases respectively, with 13 bases between them. The CDR3 extends over 13 amino acids. The CDR3 DNA reads TGTGCCAGCAGCTGGTCTTTGGGGGGCGAGCAGTACTTC. It specifies CASSWSLGGEQYF.

The rearrangement joins TRBV5-1 to TRBJ1-5; 7 bases fit TRBD1. Germline-derived CDR1 and CDR2 are SGHRS and YFSETQ. The V and J ends lost 5 bases and 2 bases, in that order; junction bases with no gene match: 4. The CDR3 is made up of 14 amino acids. This CDR3 is CASREGTGNQPQHF. In nucleotides, the CDR3 is TGCGCCAGCAGGGAGGGGACAGGCAATCAGCCCCAGCATTTT.